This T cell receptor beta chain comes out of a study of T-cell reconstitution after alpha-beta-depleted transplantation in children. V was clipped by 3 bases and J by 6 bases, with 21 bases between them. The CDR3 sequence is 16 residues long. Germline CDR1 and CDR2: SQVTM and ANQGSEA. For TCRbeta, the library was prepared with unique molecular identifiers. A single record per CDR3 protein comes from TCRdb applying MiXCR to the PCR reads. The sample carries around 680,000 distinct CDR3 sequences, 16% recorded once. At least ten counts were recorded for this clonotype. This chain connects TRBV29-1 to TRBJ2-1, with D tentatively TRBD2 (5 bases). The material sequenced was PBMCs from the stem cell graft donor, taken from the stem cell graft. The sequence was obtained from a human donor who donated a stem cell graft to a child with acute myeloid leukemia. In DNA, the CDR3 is TGCAGCGTTGACGTGAATAGGTGGTCCCGGGGCAATGAGCAGTTCTTC. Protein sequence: CSVDVNRWSRGNEQFF.